The clone carrying this TCR beta chain was found once. The same CDR3 is also encoded by other DNA sequences in this sample. This entry belongs to a study of cytomegalovirus exposure and HLA in healthy donors. This CDR3 is built from 13 residues. Trimming removed 1 base at V and 1 base at J, with 5 bases between. Germline V gene data show CDR1 as SGHRS and CDR2 as YFSETQ. PCR amplification relied on 60 Vbeta primers (plus 13 Jbeta primers). This table comes from immunoSEQ multiplex PCR, and its TCRdb copy is limited to in-frame clones, with some not included. This table holds around 150,000 clones, approximately 83% found once.

The source material was PBMCs. The sequence came from a man between 18 and 29 years old in good health and CMV-seropositive. This chain joins TRBV5-1 and TRBJ1-1; D is ambiguous. The CDR3 reads CASSLSSNTEAFF. For the CDR3, the DNA is TGCGCCAGCAGCTTGAGCTCGAACACTGAAGCTTTCTTT.